This TCR beta chain was documented in a study of early T cells in non-severe SARS-CoV-2 infection. This clonotype showed up many times. Individual cDNA molecules each received unique molecular identifiers attached to them. TCRdb reprocessed the 5' RACE reads via MiXCR and lists one record per CDR3 protein. This table holds roughly 31,000 distinct CDR3 sequences, about 4.6% found once. The germline CDR1 and CDR2 sequences are DFQATT and SNEGSKA (reference sequence). J was trimmed by 2 bases and V by 0 bases; bases with no gene match: 3. The CDR3 totals 15 residues. The source material was whole blood. The chain links TRBV20-1 to TRBJ1-2, with 10 bases lining up with TRBD1. The TCR was taken from an adult who was a healthcare worker with PCR-confirmed SARS-CoV-2 infection or an uninfected control (not recorded which). In DNA form, the CDR3 reads TGCAGTGCTAGAGACTCGGGACAGGGGAACTATGGCTACACCTTC. Its protein product is CSARDSGQGNYGYTF.